Following are 18 T cell receptor beta chains from one sample sequenced in a study of cytomegalovirus exposure and HLA in healthy donors. Using immunoSEQ multiplex PCR, the repertoire was profiled, and TCRdb retains in-frame clones only, with some absent. This sample has 150,000 to 200,000 clones; 70% to 90% occur once, and the top ten carry about 5.8%. The sequenced sample was PBMCs. The receptors originated from a woman aged 25 to 39 in good health and CMV-seronegative.

The V and J genes are TRBV19 and TRBJ2-3; perhaps TRBD2 as D (6 bases). This CDR3 is 14 amino acids long. The V and J ends lost 7 bases and 2 bases respectively, with 13 bases between them. Germline-derived CDR1 and CDR2 are LNHDA and SQIVND (reference sequence). CDR3 loop: CASKPGDFTDTQYF. CDR3 in DNA: TGTGCCAGTAAGCCGGGAGACTTCACAGATACGCAGTATTTT.

J is TRBJ2-1 and V is TRBV9; TRBD1 might be the D (5 bases). CDR1 and CDR2 from the germline V gene are SGDLS and YYNGEE. CDR3 size: 16 residues. Trimming stripped 5 bases from V and 9 bases from J, with 24 bases between. Written as DNA, the CDR3 is TGTGCCAGCAGTCAGACACGTGGACCAGGGCTGGGTGAGCAGTTCTTC. Translation: CASSQTRGPGLGEQFF.

The chain couples TRBV6-5 to TRBJ2-2, with D hard to call. Germline V CDR1 and CDR2: MNHEY, SVGAGI. V lost 2 bases and J lost 1, with 8 bases in between. This CDR3 region has 15 residues. The CDR3 region is CASSYGVVNTGELFF. The CDR3 DNA reads TGTGCCAGCAGTTACGGTGTGGTGAACACCGGGGAGCTGTTTTTT.

The chain joins TRBV29-1 to TRBJ1-2, with 7 positions matching TRBD1. The length of the CDR3 is 14 residues. The germline V gene has CDR1 SQVTM and CDR2 ANQGSEA. Unmatched junction bases numbered 5, after V lost 4 bases and J lost 0 bases. CDR3 loop: CSVGAGGPNYGYTF. Here the CDR3 DNA reads TGCAGCGTTGGGGCAGGGGGACCTAACTATGGCTACACCTTC.

As to this clone: The sample has other DNA sequences that encode this CDR3 too. The chain recombines TRBV29-1 with TRBJ1-1; 7 positions agree with TRBD1. Germline V CDR1 and CDR2: SQVTM, ANQGSEA. This CDR3 spans 11 amino acids. J gave up 5 bases and V 3 bases, and 0 bases lay outside the gene matches. CDR3 bases: TGCAGCGTTGACAGGGGGACTGAAGCTTTCTTT. Protein sequence: CSVDRGTEAFF.

The rearrangement joins TRBV5-1 to TRBJ2-7; possible D gene TRBD1, 5 bases. The CDR3 length is 14 residues. V lost 5 bases and J 1 base, leaving 13 bases between the germline ends. Per the germline V gene, CDR1 is SGHRS and CDR2 is YFSETQ. CDR3 nucleotide sequence: TGCGCCAGCAGTATGTTGGACAAGTCCTACGAGCAGTACTTC. The encoded protein is CASSMLDKSYEQYF.

The chain carries TRBV11-2 and TRBJ2-5; no reliable D call. The CDR3 is made up of 15 amino acids. The V gene lost 1 base and the J gene lost 2 bases, with 11 bases spanning the gap. Germline CDR1 reads SGHAT; CDR2 reads FQNNGV. The CDR3 DNA reads TGTGCCAGCAGCTTAGGATCAATCCAACAAGAGACCCAGTACTTC. It translates to CASSLGSIQQETQYF.

The chain links TRBV6-1 to TRBJ1-5, with TRBD1 identical over 7 bases. The CDR3 spans 16 residues. Unmatched junction bases numbered 8, after V lost 2 bases and J lost 4 bases. CDR1 and CDR2 from the germline V gene are MNHNS and SASEGT. This chain's CDR3 is CASSERPRGTNQPQHF. CDR3 nucleotides: TGTGCCAGCAGTGAACGTCCCAGGGGGACGAATCAGCCCCAGCATTTT.

This sequence joins TRBV5-4 and TRBJ2-7, with 10 bases fitting TRBD2. The CDR3 extends over 13 amino acids. CDR1 is SGHNT, CDR2 YYREEE, per germline (reference sequence). With 0 bases clipped from V and 6 bases from J, the junction kept 0 bases outside the gene matches. Written as DNA, the CDR3 is TGTGCCAGCAGCTTGGGACTAGCGGGCGAGCAGTACTTC. Encoded protein: CASSLGLAGEQYF.

CDR3 protein: CASSPSSRSGTDTQYF. The CDR3 DNA reads TGTGCCAGCAGTCCCTCTAGCCGATCTGGCACAGATACGCAGTATTTT. The chain couples TRBV28 to TRBJ2-3; a weak D match, TRBD2 (5 bases). The CDR3 loop spans 16 amino acids. Germline V lookup: CDR1 MDHEN, CDR2 SYDVKM. Trimming shortened V by 5 bases and J by 1 base, and 16 bases separated the two germline ends.

This rearrangement joins TRBV25-1 to TRBJ1-2; D is perhaps TRBD1 (5 bases). Germline CDR1 MGHDK, CDR2 SYGVNS. CDR3 length: 13 residues. The V end lost 6 bases, the J end lost 3 bases, and 11 bases lay between the germline ends. CDR3 residues: CASRVDSDYGYTF. The CDR3 coding sequence is TGTGCCAGCAGGGTAGACAGTGACTATGGCTACACCTTC.

The chain recombines TRBV5-4 with TRBJ2-1; TRBD1 agrees at 9 bases. V shed 3 bases and J 5 bases; nucleotides not matched to a gene: 6. Per the germline V gene, CDR1 is SGHNT and CDR2 is YYREEE (reference sequence). The CDR3 runs to 15 residues. The CDR3 DNA is TGTGCCAGCAGCTCCCGGGACAGGGTCGACAATGAGCAGTTCTTC. It encodes CASSSRDRVDNEQFF.

The chain is built from TRBV18 and TRBJ2-7; TRBD1 might be the D (5 bases). The CDR3 has 14 amino acids. Germline V gene data show CDR1 as KGHSH and CDR2 as LQKENI. Trimming removed 2 bases at V and 0 bases at J, with 8 bases between. Here the CDR3 DNA reads TGTGCCAGCTCACCAATACAGGACTCCTACGAGCAGTACTTC. Translation: CASSPIQDSYEQYF.

The rearrangement links TRBV6-4 to TRBJ2-7, with TRBD2 matching 8 bases. The CDR3 runs 15 residues. Trimming took 3 bases from V and 6 from J; bases not matched to a gene: 10. Germline CDR1 reads MRHNA; CDR2 reads SNTAGT. CDR3 sequence: CASSEAQRESGEQYF. The CDR3, as DNA: TGTGCCAGCAGTGAGGCCCAGCGGGAGTCCGGCGAGCAGTACTTC.

The CDR3 reads CASSELGQVYSNQPQHF. The CDR3 region has the DNA TGTGCCAGCAGTGAATTGGGTCAGGTCTATAGCAATCAGCCCCAGCATTTT. The chain has TRBV6-1 and TRBJ1-5; the D is unclear. Trimming removed 2 bases from V and 0 bases from J, with 14 bases in between. This CDR3 is 17 amino acids long. In germline, CDR1 is MNHNS, CDR2 SASEGT.

This clone has just one count. The identical CDR3 is also encoded by other nucleotide sequences in the sample. J is TRBJ1-1 and V is TRBV27; D gene unclear. The CDR3 extends over 13 amino acids. V lost 3 bases and J lost 0, with 5 bases in between. The germline V gene has CDR1 MNHEY and CDR2 SMNVEV (reference sequence). The CDR3, as DNA: TGTGCCAGCAGTTTCTCAGTGAACACTGAAGCTTTCTTT. Translated, it gives CASSFSVNTEAFF.

The DNA for the CDR3 is TGTGCCAGCAGCTTGGCCGGGGGCGCAGGAGCCGAGCAGTACTTC. The encoded protein is CASSLAGGAGAEQYF. The chain uses TRBV5-6 and TRBJ2-7, with D tentatively TRBD1 or TRBD2 (6 bases each). The germline V and J ends were trimmed by 0 bases and 6 bases, with 16 bases remaining between them. The CDR3 is 15 amino acids. The germline CDR1 and CDR2 sequences are SGHDT and YYEEEE.

The chain joins TRBV5-4 to TRBJ2-7; perhaps TRBD2 as D (6 bases). Germline V gene sequence: CDR1 SGHNT, CDR2 YYREEE (reference sequence). V lost 3 bases and J lost 4, with 20 bases in between. The CDR3 sequence is 16 residues long. The CDR3 DNA is TGTGCCAGCAGCTGGAGGACGGAACTCGGGGGATACGAGCAGTACTTC. Amino acids: CASSWRTELGGYEQYF.